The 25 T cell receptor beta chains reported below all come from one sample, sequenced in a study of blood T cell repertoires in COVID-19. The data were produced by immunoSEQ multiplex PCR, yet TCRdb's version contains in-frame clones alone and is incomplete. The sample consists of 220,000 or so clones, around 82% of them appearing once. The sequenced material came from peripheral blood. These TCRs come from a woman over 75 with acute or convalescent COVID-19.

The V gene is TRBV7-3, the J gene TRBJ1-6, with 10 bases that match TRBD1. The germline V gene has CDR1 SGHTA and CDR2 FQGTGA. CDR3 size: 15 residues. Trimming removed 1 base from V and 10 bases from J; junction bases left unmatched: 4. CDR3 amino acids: CASSLKGQGRSPLHF. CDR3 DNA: TGTGCCAGCAGCTTAAAGGGACAGGGGCGCTCACCCCTCCACTTT.

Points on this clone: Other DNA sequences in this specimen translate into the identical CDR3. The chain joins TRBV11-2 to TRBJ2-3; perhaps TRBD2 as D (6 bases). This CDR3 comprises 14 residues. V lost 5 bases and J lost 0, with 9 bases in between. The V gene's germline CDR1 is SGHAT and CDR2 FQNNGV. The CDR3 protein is CASSLGTSTDTQYF. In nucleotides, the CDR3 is TGTGCCAGCAGCCTAGGGACTAGCACAGATACGCAGTATTTT.

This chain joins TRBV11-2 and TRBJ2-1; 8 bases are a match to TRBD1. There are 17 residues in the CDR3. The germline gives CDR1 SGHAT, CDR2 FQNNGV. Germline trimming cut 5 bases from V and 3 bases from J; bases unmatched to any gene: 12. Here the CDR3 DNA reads TGTGCCAGCAGCCCAGCCCGGGGACAGGACTACTACAATGAGCAGTTCTTC. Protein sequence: CASSPARGQDYYNEQFF. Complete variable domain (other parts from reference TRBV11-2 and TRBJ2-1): EAGVAQSPRYKIIEKRQSVAFWCNPISGHATLYWYQQILGQGPKLLIQFQNNGVVDDSQLPKDRFSAERLKGVDSTLKIQPAKLEDSAVYLCASSPARGQDYYNEQFFGPGTRLTVL.

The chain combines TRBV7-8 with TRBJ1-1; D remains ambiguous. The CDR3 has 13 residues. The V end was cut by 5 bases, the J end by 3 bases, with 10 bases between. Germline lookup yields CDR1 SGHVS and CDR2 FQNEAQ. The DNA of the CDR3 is TGTGCCAGCAGCGTGAGGCGGGACACTGAAGCTTTCTTT. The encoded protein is CASSVRRDTEAFF.

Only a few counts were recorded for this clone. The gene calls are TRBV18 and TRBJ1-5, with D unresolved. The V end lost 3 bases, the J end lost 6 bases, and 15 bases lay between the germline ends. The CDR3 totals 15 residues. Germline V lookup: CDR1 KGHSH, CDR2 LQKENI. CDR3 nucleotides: TGTGCCAGCTCACCGACAAGAGGGTACAGTCAGCCCCAGCATTTT. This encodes CASSPTRGYSQPQHF.

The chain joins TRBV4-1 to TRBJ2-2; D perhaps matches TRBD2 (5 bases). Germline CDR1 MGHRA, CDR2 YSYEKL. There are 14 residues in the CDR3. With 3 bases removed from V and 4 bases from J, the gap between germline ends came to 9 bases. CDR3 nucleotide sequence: TGCGCCAGCAGCCATTACGGGATCACCGGGGAGCTGTTTTTT. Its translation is CASSHYGITGELFF.

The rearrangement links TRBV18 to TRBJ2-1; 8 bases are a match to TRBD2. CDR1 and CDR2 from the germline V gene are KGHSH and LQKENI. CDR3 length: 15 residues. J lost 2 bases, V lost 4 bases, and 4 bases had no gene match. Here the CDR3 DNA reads TGTGCCAGCTCACTTAGCGGGGCAACCTACAATGAGCAGTTCTTC. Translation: CASSLSGATYNEQFF.

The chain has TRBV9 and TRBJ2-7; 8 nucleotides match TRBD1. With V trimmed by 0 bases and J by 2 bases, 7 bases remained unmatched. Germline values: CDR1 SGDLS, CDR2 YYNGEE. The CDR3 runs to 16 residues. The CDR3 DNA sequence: TGTGCCAGCAGCGTAGGCCCGGGACAGGCTGCCTACGAGCAGTACTTC. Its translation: CASSVGPGQAAYEQYF.

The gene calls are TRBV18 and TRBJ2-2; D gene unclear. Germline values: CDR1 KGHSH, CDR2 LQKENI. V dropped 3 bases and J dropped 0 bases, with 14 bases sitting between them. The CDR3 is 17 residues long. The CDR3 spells CASSPLQRGSNTGELFF. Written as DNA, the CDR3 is TGTGCCAGCTCACCTCTCCAAAGAGGCTCGAACACCGGGGAGCTGTTTTTT.

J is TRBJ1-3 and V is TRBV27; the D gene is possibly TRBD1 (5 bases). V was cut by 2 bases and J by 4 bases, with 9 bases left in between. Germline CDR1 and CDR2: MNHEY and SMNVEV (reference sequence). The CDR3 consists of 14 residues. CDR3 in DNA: TGTGCCAGCAGTTTAGCGGGGCACGGAAACACCATATATTTT. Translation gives CASSLAGHGNTIYF.

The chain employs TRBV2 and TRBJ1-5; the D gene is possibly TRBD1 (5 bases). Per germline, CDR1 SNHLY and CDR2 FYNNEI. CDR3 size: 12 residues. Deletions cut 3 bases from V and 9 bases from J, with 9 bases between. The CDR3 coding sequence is TGTGCCAGCAGTGATCAGCAGGGGCCCCAGCATTTT. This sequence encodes CASSDQQGPQHF.

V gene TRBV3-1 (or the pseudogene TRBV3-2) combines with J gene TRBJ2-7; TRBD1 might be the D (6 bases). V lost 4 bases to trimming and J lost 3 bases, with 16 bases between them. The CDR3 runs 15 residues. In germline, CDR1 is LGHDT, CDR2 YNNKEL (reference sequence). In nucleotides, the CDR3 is TGTGCCAGCAGCCTGACCACCGGACAGTTCTACGAGCAGTACTTC. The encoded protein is CASSLTTGQFYEQYF.

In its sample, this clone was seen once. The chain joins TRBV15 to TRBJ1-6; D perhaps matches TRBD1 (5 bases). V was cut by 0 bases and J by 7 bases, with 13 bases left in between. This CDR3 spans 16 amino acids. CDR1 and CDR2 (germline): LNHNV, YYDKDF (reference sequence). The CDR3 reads CATSRDSGQGNSPLHF. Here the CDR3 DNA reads TGTGCCACCAGCAGAGATTCCGGACAAGGGAATTCACCCCTCCACTTT. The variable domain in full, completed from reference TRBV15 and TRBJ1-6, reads DAMVIQNPRYQVTQFGKPVTLSCSQTLNHNVMYWYQQKSSQAPKLLFHYYDKDFNNEADTPDNFQSRRPNTSFCFLDIRSPGLGDTAMYLCATSRDSGQGNSPLHFGNGTRLTVT.

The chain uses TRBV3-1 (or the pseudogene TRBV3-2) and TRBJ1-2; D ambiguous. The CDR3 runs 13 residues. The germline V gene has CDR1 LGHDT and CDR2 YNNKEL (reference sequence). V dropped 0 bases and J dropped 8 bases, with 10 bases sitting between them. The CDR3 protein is CASSQDGLRGYTF. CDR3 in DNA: TGTGCCAGCAGCCAAGATGGACTCCGGGGCTACACCTTC.

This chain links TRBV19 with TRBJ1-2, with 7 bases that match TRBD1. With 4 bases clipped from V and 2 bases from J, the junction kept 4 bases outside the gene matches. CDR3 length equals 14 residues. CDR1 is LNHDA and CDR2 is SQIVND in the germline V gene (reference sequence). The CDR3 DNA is TGTGCCAGTAGTACGACAGGGTTGAACTATGGCTACACCTTC. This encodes CASSTTGLNYGYTF.

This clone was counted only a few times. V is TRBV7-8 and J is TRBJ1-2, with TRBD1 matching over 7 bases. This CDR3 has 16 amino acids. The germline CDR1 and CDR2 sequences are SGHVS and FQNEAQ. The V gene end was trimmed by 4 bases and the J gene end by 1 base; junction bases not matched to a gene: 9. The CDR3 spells CASSSRDSPLNYGYTF. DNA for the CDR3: TGTGCCAGCAGCTCCCGGGACAGTCCTCTTAACTATGGCTACACCTTC. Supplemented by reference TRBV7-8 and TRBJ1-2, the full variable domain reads GAGVSQSPRYKVAKRGQDVALRCDPISGHVSLFWYQQALGQGPEFLTYFQNEAQLDKSGLPSDRFFAERPEGSVSTLKIQRTQQEDSAVYLCASSSRDSPLNYGYTFGSGTRLTVV.

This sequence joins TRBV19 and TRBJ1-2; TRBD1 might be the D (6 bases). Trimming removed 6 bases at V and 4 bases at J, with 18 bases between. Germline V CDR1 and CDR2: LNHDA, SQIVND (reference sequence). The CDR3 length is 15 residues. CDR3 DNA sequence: TGTGCCAGTAGCGTTACCGGGACATACCGCTATGGCTACACCTTC. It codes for CASSVTGTYRYGYTF.

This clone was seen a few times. CDR3 in amino acids: CASSRGPSNTEAFF. CDR3 nucleotide sequence: TGTGCCAGCAGTCGGGGTCCTTCGAACACTGAAGCTTTCTTT. The genes are TRBV11-1 and TRBJ1-1; unclear D gene. The V end was cut by 6 bases, the J end by 1 base, with 12 bases between. CDR3 length: 14 amino acids. Germline V gene data show CDR1 as SGHAT and CDR2 as FQDESV (reference sequence). Drawing the rest from reference TRBV11-1 and TRBJ1-1, the complete variable domain is EAEVAQSPRYKITEKSQAVAFWCDPISGHATLYWYRQILGQGPELLVQFQDESVVDDSQLPKDRFSAERLKGVDSTLKIQPAELGDSAMYLCASSRGPSNTEAFFGQGTRLTVV.

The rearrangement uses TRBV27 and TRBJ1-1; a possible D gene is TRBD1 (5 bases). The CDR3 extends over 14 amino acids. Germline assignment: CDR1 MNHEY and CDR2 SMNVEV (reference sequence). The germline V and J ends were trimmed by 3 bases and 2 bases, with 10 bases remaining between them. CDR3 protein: CASSFGQGNTEAFF. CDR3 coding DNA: TGTGCCAGCAGTTTTGGTCAGGGAAACACTGAAGCTTTCTTT.

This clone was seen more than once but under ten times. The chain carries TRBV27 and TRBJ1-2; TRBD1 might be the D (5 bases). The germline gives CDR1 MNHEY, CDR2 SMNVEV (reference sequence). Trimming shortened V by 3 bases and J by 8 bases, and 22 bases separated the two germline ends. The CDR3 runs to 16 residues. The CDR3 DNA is TGTGCCAGCAGTTTCAAAGCCGGGACTAGGTTGTCCGGCTACACCTTC. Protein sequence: CASSFKAGTRLSGYTF.

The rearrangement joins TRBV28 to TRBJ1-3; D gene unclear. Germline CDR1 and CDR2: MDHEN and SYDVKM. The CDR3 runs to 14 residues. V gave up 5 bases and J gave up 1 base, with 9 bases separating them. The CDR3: CASSRESSGNTIYF. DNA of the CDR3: TGTGCCAGCAGTAGGGAGAGTTCTGGAAACACCATATATTTT.

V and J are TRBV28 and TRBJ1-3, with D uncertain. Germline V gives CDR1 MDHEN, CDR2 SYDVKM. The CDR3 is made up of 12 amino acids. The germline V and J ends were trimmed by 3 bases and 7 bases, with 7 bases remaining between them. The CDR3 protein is CASSFRSNTIYF. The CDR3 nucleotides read TGTGCCAGCAGTTTCCGGAGTAACACCATATATTTT.

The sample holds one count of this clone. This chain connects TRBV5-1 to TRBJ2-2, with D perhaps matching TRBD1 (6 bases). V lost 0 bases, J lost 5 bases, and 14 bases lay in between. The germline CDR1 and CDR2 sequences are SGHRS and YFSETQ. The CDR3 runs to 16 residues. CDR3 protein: CASSLAGSGATGELFF. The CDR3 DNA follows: TGCGCCAGCAGCTTGGCCGGGTCAGGGGCGACCGGGGAGCTGTTTTTT.

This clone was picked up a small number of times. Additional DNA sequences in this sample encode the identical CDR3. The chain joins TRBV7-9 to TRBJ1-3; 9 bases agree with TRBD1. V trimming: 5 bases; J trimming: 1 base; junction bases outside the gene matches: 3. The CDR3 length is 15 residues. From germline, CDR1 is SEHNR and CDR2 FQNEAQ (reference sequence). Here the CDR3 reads CASSKQGASGNTIYF. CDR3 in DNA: TGTGCCAGCAGCAAACAGGGGGCTTCTGGAAACACCATATATTTT.

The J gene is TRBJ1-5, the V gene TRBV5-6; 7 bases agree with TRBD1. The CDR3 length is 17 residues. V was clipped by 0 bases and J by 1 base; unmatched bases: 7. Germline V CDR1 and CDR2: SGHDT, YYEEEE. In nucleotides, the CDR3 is TGTGCCAGCAGCTTGGGACAGGGCGTTCGAAGCAATCAGCCCCAGCATTTT. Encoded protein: CASSLGQGVRSNQPQHF. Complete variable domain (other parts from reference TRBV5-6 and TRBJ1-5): DAGVTQSPTHLIKTRGQQVTLRCSPKSGHDTVSWYQQALGQGPQFIFQYYEEEERQRGNFPDRFSGHQFPNYSSELNVNALLLGDSALYLCASSLGQGVRSNQPQHFGDGTRLSIL.